Listed below are T cell receptor beta chains from one sample, sequenced in a study of T cells in tuberculosis. The protocol was immunoSEQ multiplex PCR, while the TCRdb copy is restricted to in-frame clones and leaves out a portion. Of around 29,000 clones listed, roughly 93% were seen once; the top ten hold over 4.5%. The sample comprised PBMCs. Receptors originate from a donor aged 10-29 years with latent tuberculosis or without tuberculosis infection. Each CDR3 is given without its conserved first and last residue.

v_gene,j_gene,CDR3aa
TRBV5-1,TRBJ2-5,ASSPKQTQY
TRBV28,TRBJ2-7,ASRNTGEGLKQY
TRBV5-8,TRBJ1-6,ASTIEFNSPLH
TRBV19,TRBJ2-5,ASPLNRGRETQY
TRBV5-4,TRBJ2-5,ASSSTTTGGETQY
TRBV7-9,TRBJ2-7,ASSLAGSRGEQY
TRBV6-4,TRBJ2-1,ASSGREDYNEQF
TRBV19,TRBJ1-2,ASSIGRNYGYT
TRBV5-1,TRBJ1-1,ASSFQGARNTEAF
TRBV27,TRBJ2-7,ASSLLAGVSYEQY
TRBV6-1,TRBJ2-3,ASTRGGTDTQY
TRBV5-1,TRBJ1-1,ASRIASNTEAF
TRBV9,TRBJ2-3,ASSTGVRDTQY
TRBV6-5,TRBJ2-7,ASSYCGRGAYEQY
TRBV6-5,TRBJ2-7,ASTGVAYEQY
TRBV5-1,TRBJ1-1,ASSLRRGNTEAF
TRBV9,TRBJ2-1,ASSTHSGVSSYNEQF
TRBV6-1,TRBJ1-4,ASIGRVNEKLF
TRBV28,TRBJ1-1,ASSIYTGDTEAF
TRBV7-9,TRBJ2-5,ASSPPRGETQY
TRBV18,TRBJ2-3,ASSPPGQSTDTQY
TRBV30,TRBJ2-5,AWTQGPSPGVPTGRGYDETQY
TRBV5-4,TRBJ2-5,AQGLAGQETQY
TRBV30,TRBJ1-4,AWSAWTGGNEKLF
TRBV11-2,TRBJ2-7,ASSRVGATSSYEQY
TRBV7-2,TRBJ2-1,ASSLGQGSRGL
TRBV9,TRBJ2-1,ASSPNSGGAEQF
TRBV27,TRBJ1-1,ASSWGGGTEAF
TRBV18,TRBJ2-3,ASSPSPSDTDTQY
TRBV7-2,TRBJ1-5,ASSLEARGQPQH
TRBV5-1,TRBJ2-5,ASSYAGTEETQY
TRBV10-3,TRBJ2-2,AISESQAGTGELF
TRBV27,TRBJ2-1,ASSLKYSSYNEQF
TRBV10-3,TRBJ2-1,AIKWVATSGSDEQF
TRBV19,TRBJ1-2,ASSMSTTNYGYT
TRBV11-1,TRBJ2-7,ASSLARTSGRREQY
TRBV30,TRBJ2-1,AWRGAGGLIYNEQF
TRBV9,TRBJ1-4,ASSDSSQGGNEKLF
TRBV7-3,TRBJ2-1,ASSSDRGSYNEQF
TRBV2,TRBJ1-3,ASKDRSSGNTIY
TRBV5-4,TRBJ2-7,ASSWGDRPKWGEQY
TRBV25-1,TRBJ2-1,ASSVLAGEGEQF
TRBV11-2,TRBJ2-7,ASSLSTSGLPGQY
TRBV28,TRBJ2-5,ASRTPRTLQETQY
TRBV5-1,TRBJ2-7,ASSLGQGISYEQY
TRBV30,TRBJ2-3,AWSFGGYSSTDTQY
TRBV21-1,TRBJ2-2,ASSNGYCFSTANTGELF
TRBV19,TRBJ1-1,ASSQTGGFITEAF
TRBV7-9,TRBJ2-1,AGRQGWNEQF
TRBV6-5,TRBJ2-3,ASSYKGVLTDTQY
TRBV29-1,TRBJ1-2,SVERSGVYGYT
TRBV4-2,TRBJ2-3,ASSQHIPSGIFGDTQY
TRBV19,TRBJ1-1,ASSMDFEGTEAF
TRBV5-8,TRBJ2-7,ASSLRGGYEQY